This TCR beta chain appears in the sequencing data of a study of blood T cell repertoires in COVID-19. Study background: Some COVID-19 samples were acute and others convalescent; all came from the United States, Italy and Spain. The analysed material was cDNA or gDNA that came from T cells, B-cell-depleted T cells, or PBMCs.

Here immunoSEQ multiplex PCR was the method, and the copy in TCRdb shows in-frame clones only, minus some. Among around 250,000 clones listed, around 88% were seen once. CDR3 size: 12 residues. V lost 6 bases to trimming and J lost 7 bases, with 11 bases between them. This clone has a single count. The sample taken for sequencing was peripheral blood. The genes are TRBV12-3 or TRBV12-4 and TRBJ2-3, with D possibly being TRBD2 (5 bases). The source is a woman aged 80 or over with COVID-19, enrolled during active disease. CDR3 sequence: CASRSSIHTQYF. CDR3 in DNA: TGTGCCAGCAGGTCTAGCATCCATACGCAGTATTTT.